Below, 25 T cell receptor beta chains from the same sample are listed, as sequenced in a study of beta chain features in type 1 diabetes. Overall study results and limits: Significant though moderate, a shortening of TCRB CDR3s appeared in all four CD4+ subsets of Type 1 diabetes patients.

Their cognate antigens are unknown. The investigators reverse transcribed all of the isolated RNA, so they sequenced expressed TCRB transcripts. TCRdb's table, derived via immunoSEQ multiplex PCR, lists solely in-frame clones and lacks some. Of 95,000 to 150,000 clones listed, about a sixth were seen once; the top ten hold about 2.5%. What was sequenced was central memory CD4+ T cells from blood. All receptors come from a young man with type 1 diabetes.

The DNA for the CDR3 is TGTGCCAGCAGCACGGGACTCGGGAATACGCAGTATTTT. This translates into CASSTGLGNTQYF. The chain has TRBV11-2 and TRBJ2-3; TRBD2 is a possible D gene (6 bases). V shed 5 bases and J shed 7 bases, with 13 bases lying between them. Germline V gene data show CDR1 as SGHAT and CDR2 as FQNNGV. The CDR3 is made up of 13 amino acids.

This clone has just a few counts. The rearrangement joins TRBV7-8 to TRBJ2-3; 7 bases line up with TRBD1. The CDR3 is 17 residues long. CDR1 is SGHVS and CDR2 is FQNEAQ in the germline V gene. The V and J ends lost 2 bases and 3 bases, in that order; junction bases with no gene match: 11. The CDR3 is CASSLSARGGGTDTQYF. The CDR3 nucleotides read TGTGCCAGCAGCTTATCCGCGAGAGGGGGCGGGACAGATACGCAGTATTTT.

This clone was seen only a few times. The V call is TRBV30, the J call TRBJ2-2, with 7 bases matching TRBD1. Trimming cost V 0 bases and J 0 bases; bases outside gene matches: 4. CDR3 length equals 16 residues. The germline gives CDR1 GTSNPN, CDR2 SVGIG (reference sequence). CDR3 in amino acids: CAWSVRRGTNTGELFF. The CDR3 DNA sequence: TGTGCCTGGAGTGTACGCAGGGGGACGAACACCGGGGAGCTGTTTTTT.

The J gene is TRBJ2-3, the V gene TRBV5-6; 14 bases are a match to TRBD2. Trimming took 1 base from V and 3 from J; bases not matched to a gene: 4. Germline assignment: CDR1 SGHDT and CDR2 YYEEEE. The CDR3 is 17 amino acids. The CDR3 here is CASSLRLAGGPTDTQYF. The CDR3 bases are TGTGCCAGCAGCTTGAGACTAGCGGGGGGGCCTACAGATACGCAGTATTTT. Full variable domain (rest looked up from reference TRBV5-6 and TRBJ2-3): DAGVTQSPTHLIKTRGQQVTLRCSPKSGHDTVSWYQQALGQGPQFIFQYYEEEERQRGNFPDRFSGHQFPNYSSELNVNALLLGDSALYLCASSLRLAGGPTDTQYFGPGTRLTVL.

CDR3 in DNA: TGTGCCAGCAGGCCTCCTTTAGCGGGGGGTAGAGATACGCAGTATTTT. Its translation: CASRPPLAGGRDTQYF. This chain joins TRBV7-9 and TRBJ2-3, with 10 bases fitting TRBD2. Germline V gene data show CDR1 as SEHNR and CDR2 as FQNEAQ (reference sequence). This CDR3 comprises 16 residues. The V segment lost 6 bases and the J segment 5 bases; nucleotides outside the gene matches: 11.

V is TRBV7-2 and J is TRBJ2-7; possibly TRBD2 for D (6 bases). CDR1 is SGHTA and CDR2 is FQGNSA in the germline V gene. The CDR3 extends over 18 amino acids. V lost 5 bases, J lost 0 bases, and 23 bases lay in between. CDR3 protein: CASSPRTGKGLYSYEQYF. In nucleotides, the CDR3 is TGTGCCAGCAGCCCCCGGACGGGGAAGGGACTCTACTCCTACGAGCAGTACTTC.

This clone appeared a few times. The CDR3: CASSLGIYTDTQYF. CDR3 DNA sequence: TGTGCCAGCAGCTTAGGGATATACACAGATACGCAGTATTTT. The rearrangement joins TRBV7-2 to TRBJ2-3; D unresolved. Germline V lookup: CDR1 SGHTA, CDR2 FQGNSA. The ends were cut back, 1 base at V and 2 bases at J, with 7 bases in the middle. This CDR3 has 14 amino acids.

The rearrangement uses TRBV5-1 and TRBJ2-5; D might be TRBD2 (5 bases). Germline CDR1 SGHRS, CDR2 YFSETQ. With 0 bases removed from V and 0 bases from J, the gap between germline ends came to 6 bases. The CDR3 extends over 14 amino acids. The CDR3 here is CASSLGADQETQYF. CDR3 in DNA: TGCGCCAGCAGCTTGGGAGCGGACCAAGAGACCCAGTACTTC.

In its sample, this clone was seen a few times. The chain carries TRBV5-1 and TRBJ2-1; D unresolved. This CDR3 comprises 15 residues. The V end was cut by 0 bases, the J end by 2 bases, with 9 bases between. Germline loops: CDR1 SGHRS, CDR2 YFSETQ. The CDR3 sequence: CASSLEPVTYNEQFF. The CDR3, as DNA: TGCGCCAGCAGCTTGGAACCGGTCACCTACAATGAGCAGTTCTTC.

The sample holds a few counts of this clone. This chain connects TRBV6-5 to TRBJ1-2; D might be TRBD1 (5 bases). V dropped 5 bases and J dropped 2 bases, with 12 bases sitting between them. The CDR3 is made up of 14 amino acids. Germline lookup yields CDR1 MNHEY and CDR2 SVGAGI. CDR3 DNA sequence: TGTGCCAGCAGTAGGGACGGACAAAACTATGGCTACACCTTC. Residues: CASSRDGQNYGYTF.

There are many counts of this clone. The V and J genes are TRBV6-6 and TRBJ2-7, with D perhaps matching TRBD1 (6 bases). Germline CDR1 is MNHNY and CDR2 is SVGAGI (reference sequence). V was clipped by 8 bases and J by 0 bases, with 17 bases between them. This CDR3 is 15 amino acids long. The CDR3, as DNA: TGTGCCAGCCTACGGGACACCCGTAACTCCTACGAGCAGTACTTC. Its protein product is CASLRDTRNSYEQYF.

This clone occurred many times. The chain carries TRBV2 and TRBJ2-2; no firm D call. With 4 bases removed from V and 5 bases from J, the gap between germline ends came to 8 bases. This CDR3 region has 13 residues. Germline loops: CDR1 SNHLY, CDR2 FYNNEI. CDR3 region: CASSVESTGELFF. The CDR3 coding sequence is TGTGCCAGCAGTGTTGAGTCAACCGGGGAGCTGTTTTTT.

This clone was seen only a few times. The chain carries TRBV7-9 and TRBJ2-7, with unresolved D. The CDR3 extends over 11 amino acids. Germline CDR1 SEHNR, CDR2 FQNEAQ (reference sequence). V was pared by 1 base and J by 5 bases, with 3 bases between. The CDR3 spells CASSLEDEQYF. Written as DNA, the CDR3 is TGTGCCAGCAGCTTAGAGGACGAGCAGTACTTC.

This clone has only a few counts. This rearrangement joins TRBV5-1 to TRBJ2-3; TRBD2 might be the D (6 bases). The CDR3 contains 16 residues. The ends were cut back, 0 bases at V and 6 bases at J, with 17 bases in the middle. The germline V gene has CDR1 SGHRS and CDR2 YFSETQ. The DNA of the CDR3 is TGCGCCAGCAGCTTGGGGGAACTAGCAGCCCTGGATACGCAGTATTTT. It codes for CASSLGELAALDTQYF.

The chain combines TRBV18 with TRBJ1-2; D not resolved. Germline V gives CDR1 KGHSH, CDR2 LQKENI. The CDR3 covers 13 residues. V was pared by 6 bases and J by 2 bases, with 10 bases between. CDR3 in DNA: TGTGCCAGCTCTGTGGACGAAAACTATGGCTACACCTTC. This codes for CASSVDENYGYTF.

This clone was observed a few times. This chain connects TRBV27 to TRBJ2-3; D possibly corresponds to TRBD2 (6 bases). In germline, CDR1 is MNHEY, CDR2 SMNVEV (reference sequence). The CDR3 has 17 residues. V was shortened by 0 bases and J by 3 bases, with 16 bases between the two germline ends. The CDR3, as DNA: TGTGCCAGCAGTTTATCAAAGGGCGGGGTTGGGACAGATACGCAGTATTTT. Translated: CASSLSKGGVGTDTQYF.

The rearrangement joins TRBV6-5 to TRBJ1-4; TRBD1 matches at 8 bases. The V gene's germline CDR1 is MNHEY and CDR2 SVGAGI. The trim removed 2 bases at V and 8 bases at J, leaving 7 bases unmatched. This CDR3 contains 15 residues. The CDR3 nucleotides are TGTGCCAGCAGTTACCTCTCAGGGGGCGCGGAAAAACTGTTTTTT. This sequence encodes CASSYLSGGAEKLFF.

In this sample, this clone turned up a few times. The chain combines TRBV27 with TRBJ1-1; 7 bases align to TRBD1. This CDR3 has 12 amino acids. Germline loops: CDR1 MNHEY, CDR2 SMNVEV (reference sequence). V trimming: 7 bases; J trimming: 5 bases; junction bases outside the gene matches: 4. CDR3 sequence reads: CASKGAWTEAFF. The DNA for the CDR3 is TGTGCCAGCAAGGGGGCATGGACTGAAGCTTTCTTT.

The rearrangement uses TRBV9 and TRBJ1-6, with D unresolved. CDR3 length: 14 amino acids. Trimming pared 1 base from V and 10 bases from J, leaving 12 bases between. CDR1 is SGDLS and CDR2 is YYNGEE in the germline V gene. In DNA form, the CDR3 reads TGTGCCAGCAGCGTAAGGCAGGCTGGGTCACCCCTCCACTTT. Amino acid sequence: CASSVRQAGSPLHF. Drawing the rest from reference TRBV9 and TRBJ1-6, the complete variable domain is DSGVTQTPKHLITATGQRVTLRCSPRSGDLSVYWYQQSLDQGLQFLIQYYNGEERAKGNILERFSAQQFPDLHSELNLSSLELGDSALYFCASSVRQAGSPLHFGNGTRLTVT.

The rearrangement joins TRBV19 to TRBJ2-2, with D tentatively TRBD1 or TRBD2 (5 bases each). The CDR3 runs to 14 residues. In germline, CDR1 is LNHDA, CDR2 SQIVND (reference sequence). Trimming removed 8 bases at V and 7 bases at J, with 17 bases between. CDR3 loop: CASGTGWSGGELFF. The CDR3 DNA reads as TGTGCCAGTGGTACAGGTTGGAGCGGCGGGGAGCTGTTTTTT.

The genes are TRBV25-1 and TRBJ2-1; 12 bases fit TRBD2. This CDR3 has 18 residues. The ends lost 2 bases at V and 0 bases at J; junction bases unmatched: 5. Looked up from germline, CDR1 is MGHDK and CDR2 is SYGVNS. This CDR3 is CASSEPGLAGSSYNEQFF. The CDR3 bases are TGTGCCAGCAGTGAACCAGGACTAGCGGGGTCCTCCTACAATGAGCAGTTCTTC.

This chain links TRBV7-2 with TRBJ2-1; unclear D gene. CDR1 SGHTA and CDR2 FQGNSA come from the germline V gene. CDR3 length equals 15 residues. V shed 5 bases and J shed 8 bases, with 19 bases lying between them. CDR3 loop: CASSGAGGPDYEQFF. The CDR3 region has the DNA TGTGCCAGCAGCGGAGCTGGCGGCCCCGATTATGAGCAGTTCTTC.

This rearrangement joins TRBV11-2 to TRBJ2-7, with TRBD1 matching over 7 bases. The length of the CDR3 is 12 residues. V gave up 5 bases and J gave up 6 bases; unmatched junction bases: 4. Per the germline V gene, CDR1 is SGHAT and CDR2 is FQNNGV. This chain's CDR3 is CASSPDRAEQYF. The DNA for the CDR3 is TGTGCCAGCAGCCCCGACAGGGCCGAGCAGTACTTC.

This clone showed up just a few times. Other DNA variants within this sample encode the same CDR3. The J gene is TRBJ2-2, the V gene TRBV7-3, with D unclear. Germline CDR1 and CDR2: SGHTA and FQGTGA. Trimming took off 4 bases at V and 1 base at J, with 4 bases between the two ends. CDR3 length: 13 residues. The CDR3 is CASSSKNTGELFF. CDR3 nucleotide sequence: TGTGCCAGCAGCTCTAAGAACACCGGGGAGCTGTTTTTT.

This clone turned up a few times. V and J are TRBV9 and TRBJ1-1; TRBD1 matches 8 bases. The CDR3 spans 15 residues. The V segment lost 0 bases and the J segment 5 bases; nucleotides outside the gene matches: 6. Germline CDR1 and CDR2: SGDLS and YYNGEE. CDR3 sequence (DNA): TGTGCCAGCAGCGTAGACAGCCAGGGGGCTACTGAAGCTTTCTTT. Translated: CASSVDSQGATEAFF.